These 2 T cell receptor beta chains were all obtained from the same sample, sequenced in a study of yellow fever vaccine responses in identical twins (dated by TCRdb to the late 2010s). The library was generated by RT-PCR. The instrument was an Illumina HiSeq 2500. TCRdb passed the public sequencing reads through fastp at Q25 and MiXCR, retaining productive beta sequences. Entries are consolidated by CDR3 protein sequence, retaining the most common genes and DNA. This sample lists about 21,000 distinct CDR3 sequences; around four fifths were detected once. The ten largest clonotypes hold about 4.8% of the sample. The source material was T cells from blood (PBMCs), unsorted or a sorted subset (not recorded which), sampled before or after yellow fever vaccination (not recorded which). These receptors all stem from a woman between 18 and 30 years old who received the yellow fever vaccine. Donor details come from another sample of the same person, matched by shared clones.

The count of this clonotype is one. The rearrangement uses TRBV6-2 or TRBV6-3 and TRBJ2-3; TRBD2 matches at 9 bases. This CDR3 has 15 amino acids. From germline, CDR1 is MNHEY and CDR2 SVGEGT. The V gene end was trimmed by 0 bases and the J gene end by 7 bases; junction bases not matched to a gene: 5. CDR3 sequence: CASSYSSSGMNTQYF. DNA for the CDR3: TGTGCCAGCAGTTACTCGTCTAGCGGGATGAATACGCAGTATTTT.

The J gene is TRBJ2-7, the V gene TRBV18; no definite D call. This CDR3 spans 13 amino acids. Per the germline V gene, CDR1 is KGHSH and CDR2 is LQKENI. V shed 0 bases and J shed 4 bases, with 7 bases lying between them. CDR3 DNA: TGTGCCAGCTCACCACCGGCAGTTTACGAGCAGTACTTC. It encodes CASSPPAVYEQYF.